This T cell receptor (beta chain) was profiled in a study of blood T cell repertoires in COVID-19. Study-level background: The cDNA or gDNA used as material had been derived from T cells, B-cell-depleted T cells, or PBMCs.

Participants, about 18 to 90 years old, spanned approximately 25 US areas. Categorization into cohorts depended on clinical history that participants reported. In the authors' methods: For nucleated cells, counts were estimated from reference gene primer amplification. Assay used: immunoSEQ multiplex PCR; TCRdb lists only in-frame clones, some missing. The DNA gave D and trimming, while V, J and clone size come from that table. The table records roughly 130,000 clones, 70% to 90% of them present only once. The TCR sequence derives from a woman aged 45-65 years with acute COVID-19. The source material was PBMCs or T cells enriched from blood (not recorded which).

CDR3 in amino acids: CATCGEEQYF. In DNA form, the CDR3 reads TGTGCCACTTGTGGGGAGGAGCAGTACTTC. The V call is TRBV24-1, the J call TRBJ2-7, with D perhaps TRBD2 (5 bases). The germline CDR1 and CDR2 sequences are KGHDR and SFDVKD. V was pared by 10 bases and J by 7 bases, with 10 bases between. This CDR3 has 10 amino acids.